The entry below describes one T cell receptor beta chain. The method was immunoSEQ multiplex PCR; TCRdb's version includes in-frame clones alone and lacks a portion of them. The sample lists 63,000 or so clones; more than 70% were seen once. This sample is drawn from a study of OX40 agonist ivuxolimab in advanced cancers. Trimming cost V 1 base and J 0 bases; bases outside gene matches: 7. This CDR3 region has 17 residues. CDR1 and CDR2 (germline): SGHVS, FQNEAQ. The material sequenced was CD4+ or CD8+ T cells sorted from blood, taken in a trial of the OX40 agonist ivuxolimab. The V and J genes are TRBV7-8 and TRBJ2-3; TRBD2 matches at 7 bases. The receptor's source is an adult with an advanced solid tumor such as melanoma, head and neck, liver or kidney cancer. This CDR3 reads CASSLEASGLSTDTQYF. In nucleotides, the CDR3 is TGTGCCAGCAGCTTAGAGGCTAGCGGCTTAAGCACAGATACGCAGTATTTT.